Included here is one T cell receptor (beta chain) sequence, with context. In the PCR, 60 Vbeta and 13 Jbeta primers were used. TCRdb keeps only in-frame clones here, not all; method: immunoSEQ multiplex PCR. The sample has 150,000 to 200,000 clones; approximately 82% are singletons. The sample comes from a study of cytomegalovirus exposure and HLA in healthy donors. The V gene's germline CDR1 is MDHEN and CDR2 SYDVKM. Trimming pared 6 bases from V and 8 bases from J, leaving 28 bases between. This CDR3 has 17 residues. Source material: PBMCs. The V and J genes are TRBV28 and TRBJ1-1, with D perhaps matching TRBD1 (5 bases). This receptor was identified in a male donor in good health and CMV-seropositive. In nucleotides, the CDR3 is TGTGCCAGCAGCCCAATACAATTCGGACCGGGGACTGAGGAAGCTTTCTTT. It is translated as CASSPIQFGPGTEEAFF.